This T cell receptor (beta chain) emerged from a study of blood T cell repertoires in COVID-19 (dated by TCRdb to the early 2020s). General notes on the study: The collaborator samples originated in the United States, Italy and Spain and spanned the acute and convalescent phases of COVID-19. The material from the prospective study consisted of cDNA or gDNA derived from T cells, B-cell-depleted T cells, or PBMCs. Subjects who had been exposed to COVID-19, were actively infected with it, or had recovered from it provided the deeply sampled blood TCRbeta repertoires that made up the dataset. A freely available public database, intended as a resource for researchers studying the immune response to SARS-CoV-2, is where the repertoires were released. The samples were drawn from two sources: the first 160 participants of the ongoing ImmuneRACE study, and approximately 1,300 subjects contributed by 6 global collaborators. Sample metadata almost always included a de-identified subject ID, COVID-19 status, age in years and sex. Where available, HLA class I and class II types were taken from metadata supplied by the sample provider and were not determined by assay-based typing.

For this chain, trimming is 0 bases at the V end and 4 bases at the J end, and the number of junction bases without a gene match is 8. The CDR3 sequence holds 17 residues, the cysteine and phenylalanine included. Only the CDR3 part of the read is kept: 51 bases, read in frame from the first base. Per the germline V gene, SGHAT is the CDR1 and FQNNGV is the CDR2. Samples from volunteer blood donors who had recovered from COVID-19 were contributed by a second Seattle source. Each collaborating institution followed its own protocols to collect whole blood in K2EDTA tubes. For TCRbeta analysis, collaborator samples were shipped as frozen whole blood, as isolated PBMCs, or as DNA extracted from either sample type. What the authors observed across the whole study: The quantity of clinical and demographic metadata differed by source and by participant and was supplied without curation.

TCRbeta CDR3 regions were amplified from genomic DNA by means of the immunoSEQ Assay, a bias-controlled multiplex PCR. The source study handled its data this way. Nucleated cell counts per sample were estimated from amplification of reference gene primers within the assay. To quantify the absolute abundance of each unique TCRbeta CDR3 rearrangement, sequence reads were collapsed and filtered. For each sample, productive Simpson clonality was calculated as the square root of Simpson's diversity index across productive rearrangements. TCRdb stores this immuneACCESS table with in-frame sequences only. Part of the clones is absent; in the studies checked, under half of the shortfall reflects unresolved V genes, and no reason is known for the rest. For V, J and clone size, that table is used; D and trimming come from the DNA. This sample gives some 220,000 clones in total; around 83% of them show up just once. 2.9% of the sample belongs to the ten largest clones.

About this clone: The antigen it recognizes is unknown. No per-base quality is available; no much larger clone lies one base away.

The sequence joins TRBV11-2 to TRBJ2-1, with 8 bases in between that match TRBD1. The sample comprised peripheral blood. The receptor was derived from a man aged 45-60 years who had recovered from COVID-19. The encoded CDR3 is CASSLETGGSGYNEQFF. At the DNA level, the sequence is TGTGCCAGCAGCTTAGAAACAGGGGGTTCGGGGTACAATGAGCAGTTCTTC.